This T cell receptor beta chain was obtained from a study of blood T cell repertoires in COVID-19. Study-wide background: The cDNA or gDNA used as material had been derived from T cells, B-cell-depleted T cells, or PBMCs.

This CDR3 contains 15 residues. The participants were between roughly 18 and 89 years old and came from 24 US areas. Cohorts were based on clinical histories the participants reported. Authors' processing steps: Quantification of nucleated cells was approximated via reference gene primer amplification. The repertoire was sequenced with immunoSEQ multiplex PCR; TCRdb's copy has only in-frame clones and lacks some. From that table come the V and J calls and clone size; the DNA was used to work out D and trimming. Of 250,000 or so clones detected, around 88% appear once; the ten largest clones hold under 9.5%.

The sample comprised PBMCs or T cells enriched from blood (not recorded which). The source of this sequence is a middle-aged man who had recovered from COVID-19. The V and J genes are TRBV1 and TRBJ2-7; the D call of TRBD2 is as the table states it, not checked on the DNA. TRBV1 has pseudogene status. Here the CDR3 reads CTSSHPPSGFYEQYF. In nucleotides, the CDR3 is TGCACCAGCAGCCATCCCCCTAGCGGATTCTACGAGCAGTACTTC.